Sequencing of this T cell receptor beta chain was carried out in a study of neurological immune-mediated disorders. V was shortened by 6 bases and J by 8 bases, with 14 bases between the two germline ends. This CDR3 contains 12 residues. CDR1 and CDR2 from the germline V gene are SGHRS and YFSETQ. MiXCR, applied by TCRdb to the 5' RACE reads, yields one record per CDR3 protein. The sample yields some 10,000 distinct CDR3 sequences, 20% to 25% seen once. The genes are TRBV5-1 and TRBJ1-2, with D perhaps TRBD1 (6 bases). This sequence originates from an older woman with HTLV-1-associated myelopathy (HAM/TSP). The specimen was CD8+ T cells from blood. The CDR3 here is CASKATGDGYTF. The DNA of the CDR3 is TGCGCCAGCAAAGCGACAGGCGACGGCTACACCTTC.